What follows describes a single TCR beta chain. Its cognate antigen has yet to be identified. At one end the junction does not follow the germline gene, possibly because of a read error. The record originates from a study of blood T cell repertoires in COVID-19 (TCRdb year 2020). For the study in its entirety: Collaborator samples came from the United States, Italy and Spain and covered acute and convalescent phases of COVID-19. The material from the prospective study consisted of cDNA or gDNA derived from T cells, B-cell-depleted T cells, or PBMCs. The repertoires were made available in a free public database intended to serve as a resource for research on the immune response to SARS-CoV-2. Deeply sampled blood TCRbeta repertoires from subjects exposed to, actively infected with, or recovered from COVID-19 were included in the dataset. A de-identified subject ID, COVID-19 status, age in years and sex were almost always included in the sample metadata. Where HLA class I and class II types were available, the types were taken from metadata supplied by the sample provider, not from assay-based typing. The samples were drawn from two sources: the first 160 participants of the ongoing ImmuneRACE study, and 1,254 subjects contributed by 6 global collaborators. Study-wide findings and limitations: How much clinical and demographic metadata was included differed by source and by participant, and the metadata was provided uncurated.

The immunoSEQ Assay, a bias-controlled multiplex PCR, was used to amplify TCRbeta CDR3 regions from genomic DNA. Per the original workflow: Nucleated cell counts per sample were estimated from amplification of reference gene primers within the assay. To quantify the absolute abundance of each unique TCRbeta CDR3 rearrangement, sequence reads were collapsed and filtered. Productive Simpson clonality was computed per sample as the square root of Simpson's diversity index over productive rearrangements. TCRdb obtained this table from immuneACCESS and retained in-frame rearrangements with V and J assigned. These tables miss some clones; where compared with another copy, unresolved V genes account for less than half of the shortfall, and the remainder is unexplained. V and J calls plus clone size are reproduced from that table; the DNA served to infer D and trimming. This sample lists 250,000 to 300,000 clones; around 85% were detected once. The ten biggest clones cover about 1.9% of the sample.

The germline V gene (reference sequence) sets CDR1 to DFQATT and CDR2 to SNEGSKA. From the cysteine through the phenylalanine, the CDR3 covers 11 amino acids. The entry retains the CDR3 DNA only, 33 bases that are in frame from base 1. In the prospective study, participants were about 18 to 95 years old, resided in 24 geographic areas of the United States, and were enrolled through a virtual design. In the prospective study, cohorts were assigned on the basis of participant-reported clinical history obtained from a screening survey and a study questionnaire. For ImmuneRACE Cohort 3, a participant was defined as recovered based on two consecutive negative NP/OP PCR tests, clearance by a healthcare professional, or resolution of symptoms. In the prospective study, whole blood, serum and a nasopharyngeal or oropharyngeal swab were collected from each participant by mobile phlebotomists. Additional blood draws and questionnaires over an approximately two-month period could optionally be provided by prospective study participants. Before DNA extraction, prospective study blood samples were shipped either frozen or at room temperature.

This chain joins TRBV20-1 to TRBJ2-5; 7 central bases correspond to TRBD2. The source material was PBMCs or T cells enriched from blood (not recorded which). The sequence came from a woman aged 45-65 years who had recovered from COVID-19. The sequenced DNA is TGTACGTGGAGGGGAGGGGAGACCCAGTACTTC. It is translated as CTWRGGETQYF.